Listed here are 3 T cell receptor beta chains from one sample, sequenced in a study of T-cell memory formation after mild COVID-19. MiXCR, run by TCRdb on the 5' RACE reads, gives a single entry per CDR3 protein. This sample carries more than 80,000 distinct CDR3 sequences, approximately 15% of them seen once, and the ten largest clones take 25% to 35%. The source material was PBMCs or a T cell subset sorted from them (not recorded which). The receptors were sampled from an adult woman who had mild COVID-19 (a few samples of this study predate the infection). Cell type and time point are not known.

V is TRBV7-8 and J is TRBJ1-5; no firm D call. Germline values: CDR1 SGHVS, CDR2 FQNEAQ. V lost 5 bases to trimming and J lost 5 bases, with 13 bases between them. CDR3 length: 14 residues. CDR3 nucleotides: TGTGCCAGCAGCCAGACTGACATCTATCAGCCCCAGCATTTT. It specifies CASSQTDIYQPQHF.

The gene calls are TRBV6-5 and TRBJ2-5; D remains ambiguous. The CDR3 extends over 12 amino acids. V lost 0 bases to trimming and J lost 5 bases, with 4 bases between them. Germline loops: CDR1 MNHEY, CDR2 SVGAGI. CDR3 protein: CASSYSWETQYF. CDR3 nucleotide sequence: TGTGCCAGCAGTTACTCTTGGGAGACCCAGTACTTC.

This clonotype was detected ten times or more. The V gene is TRBV7-9, the J gene TRBJ2-7; D ambiguous. The germline CDR1 and CDR2 sequences are SEHNR and FQNEAQ (reference sequence). CDR3 size: 13 residues. Trimming pared 5 bases from V and 1 base from J, leaving 9 bases between. The CDR3 coding sequence is TGTGCCAGCAGCCCCCCCGGATCCTACGAGCAGTACTTC. It codes for CASSPPGSYEQYF.